This TCR beta chain originates from a study of blood T cells in healthy people across ages. Looking at the study overall: About one barcoded TCR beta cDNA was captured per two T cells.

Points on this clonotype: The antigen remains undetermined.

Germline CDR1 is DFQATT and CDR2 is SNEGSKA (reference sequence). This CDR3 contains 13 residues. V lost 5 bases and J lost 3, with 11 bases in between. Study findings and constraints: As naive T cell percentage varied, TCR beta diversity correlated strongly with it. Roughly linear age-related decline in beta diversity appeared, significant by age around 40. There were more naive CD4+ cells and higher diversity in long-lived donors than in aged donors.

It was with a sample-barcoded 5' primer and a J-beta primer mix that a second PCR of about 6 to 12 cycles was run. TCRdb re-analysed the 5' RACE reads in MiXCR, keeping a single row per CDR3 protein. The repertoire holds over a million distinct CDR3 sequences, with approximately 43% as singletons. This clonotype originated in a woman in her late teens or twenties in good health. The gene calls are TRBV20-1 and TRBJ1-3; possible D gene TRBD1, 5 bases. The sequenced sample was blood. The CDR3 protein is CSAYRGGGNTIYF. CDR3 DNA sequence: TGCAGTGCTTACCGGGGCGGTGGAAACACCATATATTTT.